The 9 T cell receptor beta chains below all came from one sample that was sequenced in a study of T cells expressing NK-cell markers. Using the 5' RACE reads, TCRdb records one entry per CDR3 protein without DNA. The sample totals about 370,000 distinct CDR3 sequences. Sequencing input: blood T cells: a sorted CD56 or NKG2C T cell subset, CD4+ or CD8+ T cells, or bulk PBMC T cells (not recorded which). Receptors originate from a woman aged 45-59 years in good health.

The chain has TRBV14 and TRBJ1-6. Germline V gene sequence: CDR1 SGHDN, CDR2 FVKESK. There are 12 residues in the CDR3. The CDR3: CASSHSFSPLHF.

This rearrangement joins TRBV2 to TRBJ1-4; checking the TCRdb D call of TRBD1 is not possible without DNA. CDR1 is SNHLY and CDR2 is FYNNEI in the germline V gene. This CDR3 is built from 14 residues. The CDR3 region is CASSLQGANEKLFF.

The chain employs TRBV18 and TRBJ2-1; TCRdb picks TRBD2, but there is no DNA to check that call. CDR3 length: 15 amino acids. Germline values: CDR1 KGHSH, CDR2 LQKENI. The CDR3 region is CASSPGPQHRHEQFF. The full variable domain, its missing parts supplied by reference TRBV18 and TRBJ2-1, is NAGVMQNPRHLVRRRGQEARLRCSPMKGHSHVYWYRQLPEEGLKFMVYLQKENIIDESGMPKERFSAEFPKEGPSILRIQQVVRGDSAAYFCASSPGPQHRHEQFFGPGTRLTVL.

The chain joins TRBV29-1 to TRBJ1-4; TCRdb gives TRBD1 as the D gene, but with no DNA this cannot be confirmed. CDR1 SQVTM and CDR2 ANQGSEA come from the germline V gene. The CDR3 sequence is 15 residues long. CDR3: CSVIGTGGANEKLFF.

The chain links TRBV7-9 to TRBJ2-2. Germline values: CDR1 SEHNR, CDR2 FQNEAQ (reference sequence). CDR3 length equals 16 residues. CDR3: CASSLGGRQNTGELFF. Full variable domain (missing parts from reference TRBV7-9 and TRBJ2-2): DTGVSQNPRHKITKRGQNVTFRCDPISEHNRLYWYRQTLGQGPEFLTYFQNEAQLEKSRLLSDRFSAERPKGSFSTLEIQRTEQGDSAMYLCASSLGGRQNTGELFFGEGSRLTVL.

This chain joins TRBV24-1 and TRBJ2-5; the TCRdb D gene call, TRBD1, has no DNA to confirm it. CDR3 length equals 15 residues. Germline CDR1 and CDR2: KGHDR and SFDVKD. The CDR3 region is CATSDLGGSPETQYF.

The CDR3 loop reads CASSFRGKDTQYF. The chain recombines TRBV27 with TRBJ2-3. CDR1 MNHEY and CDR2 SMNVEV come from the germline V gene (reference sequence). The CDR3 contains 13 residues.

The genes are TRBV6-5 and TRBJ2-7; TCRdb's D call, TRBD1, is unchecked because there is no DNA. The CDR3 is 14 residues long. Germline V gene data show CDR1 as MNHEY and CDR2 as SVGAGI. The CDR3 loop is CASKTGMLPYEQYF.

The chain is built from TRBV12-3 or TRBV12-4 and TRBJ1-4; TCRdb's assignment of TRBD1 cannot be checked, as there is no DNA. The CDR3 is made up of 17 amino acids. The CDR3 sequence: CASSSAGTGVYNEKLFF.